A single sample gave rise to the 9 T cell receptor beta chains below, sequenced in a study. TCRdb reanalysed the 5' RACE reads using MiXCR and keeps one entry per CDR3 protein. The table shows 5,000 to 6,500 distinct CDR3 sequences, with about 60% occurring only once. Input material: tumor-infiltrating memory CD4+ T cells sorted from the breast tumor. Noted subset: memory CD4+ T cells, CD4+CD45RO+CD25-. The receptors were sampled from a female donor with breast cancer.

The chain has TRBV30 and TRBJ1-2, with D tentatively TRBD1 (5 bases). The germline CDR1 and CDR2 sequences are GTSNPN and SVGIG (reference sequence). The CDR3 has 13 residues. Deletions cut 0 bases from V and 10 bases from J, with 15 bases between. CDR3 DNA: TGTGCCTGGAGTGTCTATAGGACACGGGACTACACCTTC. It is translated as CAWSVYRTRDYTF.

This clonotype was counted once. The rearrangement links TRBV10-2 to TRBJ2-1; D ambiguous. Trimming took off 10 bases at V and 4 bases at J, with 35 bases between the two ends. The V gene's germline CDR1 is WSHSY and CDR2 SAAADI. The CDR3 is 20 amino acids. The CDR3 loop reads CANKEPLPLPKDRGYNEQFF. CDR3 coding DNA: TGCGCCAACAAAGAACCCCTACCCTTACCGAAAGATAGAGGATACAATGAGCAGTTCTTC.

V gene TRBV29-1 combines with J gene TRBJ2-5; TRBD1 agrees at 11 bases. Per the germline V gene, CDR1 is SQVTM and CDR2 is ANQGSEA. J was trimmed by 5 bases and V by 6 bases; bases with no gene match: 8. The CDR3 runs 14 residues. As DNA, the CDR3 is TGCAGCGTAGCCGGGACAGGGGGTTTGGAGACCCAGTACTTC. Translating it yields CSVAGTGGLETQYF.

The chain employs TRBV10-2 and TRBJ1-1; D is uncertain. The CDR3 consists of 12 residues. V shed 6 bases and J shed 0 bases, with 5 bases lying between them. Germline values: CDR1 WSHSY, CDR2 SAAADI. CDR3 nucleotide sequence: TGCGCCAGCAGGTCCATGAACACTGAAGCTTTCTTT. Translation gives CASRSMNTEAFF.

CDR3: CSASGFETQYF. The CDR3 region has the DNA TGCAGTGCTAGCGGATTCGAGACCCAGTACTTC. The chain carries TRBV20-1 and TRBJ2-5; D remains ambiguous. The germline V gene has CDR1 DFQATT and CDR2 SNEGSKA (reference sequence). The CDR3 loop spans 11 amino acids. Trimming took 3 bases from V and 5 from J, leaving 7 bases between them.

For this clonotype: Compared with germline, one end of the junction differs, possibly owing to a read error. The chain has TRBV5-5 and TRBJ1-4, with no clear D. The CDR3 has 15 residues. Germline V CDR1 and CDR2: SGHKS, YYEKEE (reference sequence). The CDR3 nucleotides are TGTGCCAGCAGCCTAAGGTGGCTTGAGGGTGAAGAACTGTTTTTT. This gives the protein CASSLRWLEGEELFF.

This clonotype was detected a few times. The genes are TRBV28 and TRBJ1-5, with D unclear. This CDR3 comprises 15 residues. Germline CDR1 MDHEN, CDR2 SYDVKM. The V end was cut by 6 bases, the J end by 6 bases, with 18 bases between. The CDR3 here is CASSETSWPRQPQHF. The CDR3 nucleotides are TGTGCCAGCAGCGAAACCTCATGGCCCCGTCAGCCCCAGCATTTT.

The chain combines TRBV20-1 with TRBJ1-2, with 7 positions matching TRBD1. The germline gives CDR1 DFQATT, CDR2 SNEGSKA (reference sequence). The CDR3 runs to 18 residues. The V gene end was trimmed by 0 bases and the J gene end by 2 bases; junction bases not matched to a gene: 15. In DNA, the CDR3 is TGCAGTGCTAGAGATCAGGGCAACCGGGACAGTCAGAACTATGGCTACACCTTC. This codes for CSARDQGNRDSQNYGYTF.

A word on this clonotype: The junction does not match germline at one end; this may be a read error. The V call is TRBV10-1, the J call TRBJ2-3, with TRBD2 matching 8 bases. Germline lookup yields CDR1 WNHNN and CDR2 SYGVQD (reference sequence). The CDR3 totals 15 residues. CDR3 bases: TGTGCCATCAGTGATGAGCGGGGGCGCACAGATACGCAGTATTTT. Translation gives CAISDERGRTDTQYF.